The rows below give T cell receptor beta chains drawn from one sample of a study of shared clonotypes between healthy human individuals. Assay used: immunoSEQ multiplex PCR; TCRdb lists only in-frame clones, some missing. The profile covers about 2 million clones, with over 85% appearing a single time and approximately 1.2% taken by the ten largest. The sequencing input was naive CD8+ T cells sorted from blood. These receptors came from a young man in good health. The CDR3 runs from the conserved cysteine through the conserved F or W. A D gene is named only where the DNA matches it firmly. Clone size is not always given. Where it is, it says once, few, many or a class for expanded clones.

J gene: TRBJ2-7
V gene: TRBV19
clone size: NA
D gene: NA
CDR3 protein: CASSIVPGTHEQYF

J gene: TRBJ2-7
V gene: TRBV7-6
clone size: NA
D gene: NA
CDR3 protein: CASSFRESTYEQYF

J gene: TRBJ1-4
V gene: TRBV27
clone size: NA
D gene: TRBD1
CDR3 protein: CASSLTGVGEKLFF

J gene: TRBJ2-7
V gene: TRBV5-6
clone size: once
D gene: NA
CDR3 protein: CASSAAGLPADYEQYF

J gene: TRBJ2-7
V gene: TRBV5-1
clone size: NA
D gene: TRBD2
CDR3 protein: CASSLDPAGGLGSYEQYF

J gene: TRBJ1-1
V gene: TRBV5-1
clone size: NA
D gene: TRBD1
CDR3 protein: CASRPGTGQSGPAEAFF

J gene: TRBJ2-1
V gene: TRBV27
clone size: once
D gene: TRBD2
CDR3 protein: CASRPTSGRRNEQFF

J gene: TRBJ1-2
V gene: TRBV5-4
clone size: NA
D gene: NA
CDR3 protein: CASSLSNNYGYTF

J gene: TRBJ1-1
V gene: TRBV6-5
clone size: NA
D gene: TRBD1
CDR3 protein: CASSLGQGETEAFF

J gene: TRBJ2-3
V gene: TRBV2
clone size: NA
D gene: TRBD2
CDR3 protein: CASSFLAGEGSTFRDTQYF

J gene: TRBJ2-7
V gene: TRBV19
clone size: NA
D gene: NA
CDR3 protein: CASSMRVGGYEQYF

J gene: TRBJ2-7
V gene: TRBV6-1
clone size: once
D gene: NA
CDR3 protein: CASSPSRFTYEQYF

J gene: TRBJ2-7
V gene: TRBV5-6
clone size: once
D gene: NA
CDR3 protein: CASSLAGSEQYF

J gene: TRBJ1-2
V gene: TRBV4-2
clone size: NA
D gene: NA
CDR3 protein: CASSQDEGQAYGYTF

J gene: TRBJ1-2
V gene: TRBV4-1
clone size: NA
D gene: NA
CDR3 protein: CASSQEGLGGSYGYTF

J gene: TRBJ1-1
V gene: TRBV19
clone size: NA
D gene: NA
CDR3 protein: CASSQGSVTEAFF

J gene: TRBJ2-2
V gene: TRBV27
clone size: NA
D gene: TRBD1
CDR3 protein: CASSDGTGVTGELFF

J gene: TRBJ2-6
V gene: TRBV19
clone size: once
D gene: TRBD1
CDR3 protein: CASSPEGTGVFSAGANVLTF

J gene: TRBJ2-7
V gene: TRBV28
clone size: NA
D gene: NA
CDR3 protein: CASSPLRSPNEQYF